This entry concerns a single T cell receptor (beta chain). Its antigen is still unknown. Primers included in the PCR were 60 Vbeta and 13 Jbeta primers. Here immunoSEQ multiplex PCR was the method, and the copy in TCRdb shows in-frame clones only, minus some. The sample shows fewer than 150,000 clones, around three quarters of them seen only once. This entry comes from a study of cytomegalovirus exposure and HLA in healthy donors. Study details: Among the approximately 400 genotyped donors, 65% to 90% were placed in the Caucasian-associated ancestry cluster.

CDR1 is MNHNY and CDR2 is SVGAGI in the germline V gene (reference sequence). CDR3 length equals 15 residues. With 6 bases removed from V and 3 bases from J, the gap between germline ends came to 18 bases. Regarding the study as a whole: Reports state that TCR beta sequences accurately predicted most subjects' HLA-A and HLA-B alleles. Later analysis suggested links between common viral pathogens and several top significant clusters. Among CMV-associated TCR beta chains, most appeared HLA-restricted in a later analysis.

The chain recombines TRBV6-6 with TRBJ2-7, with D tentatively TRBD2 (6 bases). Specimen: PBMCs. The clonotype was recovered from a man aged 40-49 years in good health and CMV-seropositive. As DNA, the CDR3 is TGTGCCAGCAGCGCCTCTAGCGTGGAGGGCTACGAGCAGTACTTC. This codes for CASSASSVEGYEQYF.